Shown below are 22 T cell receptor beta chains from a single sample sequenced in a study of graft-versus-host responses after intestinal transplantation. Profiling relied on immunoSEQ multiplex PCR, and the TCRdb table lists in-frame clones only, not all of them. This repertoire shows more than 80,000 clones, 88% found once; its top ten account for approximately 0.28%. Antigens of these TCRs are unknown. This specimen consisted of unstimulated CD4+ T cells sorted from spleen or lymph node cells, obtained before transplant. The source is a human donor who was the organ donor for an intestinal transplant.

CDR3 DNA: TGTGCCATCAGTGCAGAAGGCGTTGGGACAGGAGGGGAAAAACTGTTTTTT. It is translated as CAISAEGVGTGGEKLFF. The chain has TRBV10-3 and TRBJ1-4; 8 bases align to TRBD1. The V and J ends lost 4 bases and 8 bases, in that order; junction bases with no gene match: 15. Germline V lookup: CDR1 ENHRY, CDR2 SYGVKD. This CDR3 has 17 amino acids.

The CDR3 nucleotides read TGTGCCAGTAGTAGAACGAGGTTGGATACGCAGTATTTT. This codes for CASSRTRLDTQYF. The rearrangement links TRBV19 to TRBJ2-3; D not certain. Trimming removed 4 bases at V and 6 bases at J, with 11 bases between. The CDR3 consists of 13 residues. Per the germline V gene, CDR1 is LNHDA and CDR2 is SQIVND (reference sequence).

The chain combines TRBV7-9 with TRBJ1-4; tentatively, D is TRBD1 (6 bases). The V end was cut by 5 bases, the J end by 3 bases, with 13 bases between. Germline V gene data show CDR1 as SEHNR and CDR2 as FQNEAQ (reference sequence). CDR3 length: 15 amino acids. The CDR3 bases are TGTGCCAGCAGCCCCACACAGGGAGCTAATGAAAAACTGTTTTTT. The encoded protein is CASSPTQGANEKLFF.

The chain joins TRBV7-9 to TRBJ1-1; TRBD1 might be the D (5 bases). The CDR3 has 14 amino acids. Trimming stripped 2 bases from V and 1 base from J, with 8 bases between. Per germline, CDR1 SEHNR and CDR2 FQNEAQ (reference sequence). For the CDR3, the DNA is TGTGCCAGCAGCTTAAGCAGGGCGAACACTGAAGCTTTCTTT. Amino acid sequence: CASSLSRANTEAFF.

J is TRBJ2-5 and V is TRBV21-1; the D call in the table, TRBD2, was not verified against the DNA. TRBV21-1 is deemed a pseudogene. The CDR3 contains 16 residues. In DNA, the CDR3 is TGTGCCAGCAGCAAAGTTCGGGCGGGGGAGCAAGAGACCCAGTACTTC. Its translation: CASSKVRAGEQETQYF.

This clone has only a few counts. The CDR3: CASSGAVLALGYEQYF. CDR3 DNA: TGTGCCAGCAGTGGAGCAGTACTAGCTCTGGGCTACGAGCAGTACTTC. The chain has TRBV6-1 and TRBJ2-7; the D gene is possibly TRBD2 (6 bases). Between the trimmed V and J ends, which lost 4 bases and 3 bases, there was a span of 19 bases. CDR3 length equals 16 residues. Germline V gene sequence: CDR1 MNHNS, CDR2 SASEGT.

V and J are TRBV20-1 and TRBJ1-2; D call uncertain. This CDR3 region has 11 residues. V was cut by 5 bases and J by 5 bases, with 9 bases left in between. Germline CDR1 DFQATT, CDR2 SNEGSKA (reference sequence). DNA for the CDR3: TGCAGTGCTCGTACAGAATATGGCTACACCTTC. Its protein product is CSARTEYGYTF.

V gene TRBV7-8 combines with J gene TRBJ2-1; 7 nucleotides line up with TRBD2. CDR3 length equals 14 residues. The germline V gene has CDR1 SGHVS and CDR2 FQNEAQ. The V segment lost 2 bases and the J segment 6 bases; nucleotides outside the gene matches: 4. The CDR3: CASSLRLALNEQFF. The CDR3 bases are TGTGCCAGCAGCTTAAGACTAGCTCTCAATGAGCAGTTCTTC.

The CDR3 sequence is CAWSRRDRGMNGYTF. The CDR3 DNA sequence: TGTGCCTGGAGTCGCCGGGACAGGGGAATGAATGGCTACACCTTC. The rearrangement uses TRBV30 and TRBJ1-2, with 10 bases lining up with TRBD1. V trimming: 2 bases; J trimming: 6 bases; junction bases outside the gene matches: 9. Germline values: CDR1 GTSNPN, CDR2 SVGIG (reference sequence). The CDR3 is made up of 15 amino acids.

Concerning this clone: This specimen includes other DNA sequences encoding the same CDR3. The chain combines TRBV18 with TRBJ2-1; 12 bases are a match to TRBD2. CDR1 is KGHSH, CDR2 LQKENI, per germline. J gave up 4 bases and V 3 bases, and 1 base lay outside the gene matches. This CDR3 has 15 residues. The chain's CDR3 is CASSPLAGGYNEQFF. The CDR3 DNA sequence: TGTGCCAGCTCACCCCTAGCGGGAGGGTACAATGAGCAGTTCTTC.

This chain uses TRBV9 with TRBJ2-2; no clear D gene. The germline CDR1 and CDR2 sequences are SGDLS and YYNGEE. V lost 10 bases and J 5 bases, leaving 24 bases between the germline ends. This CDR3 is built from 16 residues. CDR3: CAPQRIVPPLTGELFF. For the CDR3, the DNA is TGTGCCCCCCAGCGTATCGTCCCACCCTTAACCGGGGAGCTGTTTTTT.

This sequence joins TRBV7-9 and TRBJ1-4; possibly TRBD1 for D (5 bases). CDR3 length: 17 amino acids. In germline, CDR1 is SEHNR, CDR2 FQNEAQ (reference sequence). The germline V and J ends were trimmed by 1 base and 3 bases, with 15 bases remaining between them. CDR3: CASSLGGTSRSNEKLFF. In DNA form, the CDR3 reads TGTGCCAGCAGCTTAGGCGGGACCTCTCGGTCTAATGAAAAACTGTTTTTT.

This chain joins TRBV19 and TRBJ2-7, with D maybe TRBD1 (5 bases). V was shortened by 3 bases and J by 2 bases, with 11 bases between the two germline ends. CDR1 and CDR2 (germline): LNHDA, SQIVND (reference sequence). The CDR3 is 14 residues long. The CDR3 DNA follows: TGTGCCAGTAGTATGTTCAGGGATACCTACGAGCAGTACTTC. Translation gives CASSMFRDTYEQYF.

To note about this clone: A junction end diverges from the germline sequence, so it may reflect a read error. J is TRBJ2-7 and V is TRBV18, with 8 bases fitting TRBD1. The CDR3 covers 14 residues. CDR1 is KGHSH, CDR2 LQKENI, per germline. The CDR3 sequence is CASSPGQAPYKQYF. DNA of the CDR3: TGTGCCAGCTCACCGGGACAGGCTCCCTACAAGCAGTACTTC.

This chain links TRBV7-8 with TRBJ2-5, with D possibly TRBD2 on 5 matching bases. Germline CDR1 SGHVS, CDR2 FQNEAQ. The CDR3 sequence is 15 residues long. The ends were cut back, 6 bases at V and 2 bases at J, with 16 bases in the middle. This chain's CDR3 is CASRLGWSRQETQYF. The CDR3 DNA sequence: TGTGCCAGCAGACTAGGGTGGAGTCGACAAGAGACCCAGTACTTC. Together with reference TRBV7-8 and TRBJ2-5, the CDR3 gives the full variable domain: GAGVSQSPRYKVAKRGQDVALRCDPISGHVSLFWYQQALGQGPEFLTYFQNEAQLDKSGLPSDRFFAERPEGSVSTLKIQRTQQEDSAVYLCASRLGWSRQETQYFGPGTRLLVL.

The V call is TRBV9, the J call TRBJ1-4; D perhaps matches TRBD1 (5 bases). Trimming cost V 4 bases and J 8 bases, with 21 bases left between them. Germline V gives CDR1 SGDLS, CDR2 YYNGEE. This CDR3 spans 16 amino acids. The CDR3 spells CASSPQGGAVGEKLFF. CDR3 DNA sequence: TGTGCCAGCAGCCCACAAGGCGGGGCCGTGGGGGAAAAACTGTTTTTT.

CDR3 DNA: TGTGCCAGCAGCCAAGATCATTTGTCACAGGGCGCTTTTTACGAGCAGTACTTC. Protein: CASSQDHLSQGAFYEQYF. The V call is TRBV14, the J call TRBJ2-7, with a weak D call TRBD1 (6 bases). V shed 0 bases and J shed 4 bases, with 22 bases lying between them. The CDR3 has 18 residues. Germline V lookup: CDR1 SGHDN, CDR2 FVKESK.

The rearrangement joins TRBV6-5 to TRBJ2-3, with D tentatively TRBD2 (6 bases). The ends were cut back, 4 bases at V and 7 bases at J, with 21 bases in the middle. Germline CDR1 and CDR2: MNHEY and SVGAGI. This CDR3 has 16 residues. As DNA, the CDR3 is TGTGCCAGCAGTTCGAGTGGTCGGGGGATAGATAATACGCAGTATTTT. It encodes CASSSSGRGIDNTQYF.

V usage is TRBV11-2 and J usage is TRBJ1-1, with TRBD1 matching 8 bases. V was clipped by 5 bases and J by 5 bases; unmatched bases: 4. This CDR3 spans 13 amino acids. The germline CDR1 and CDR2 sequences are SGHAT and FQNNGV. CDR3 in amino acids: CASSTYRGTEAFF. CDR3 DNA sequence: TGTGCCAGCAGCACCTACAGGGGGACTGAAGCTTTCTTT.

The V call is TRBV20-1, the J call TRBJ2-7, with D possibly being TRBD2 (7 bases). V shed 3 bases and J shed 6 bases, with 9 bases lying between them. The CDR3 is made up of 11 amino acids. Germline assignment: CDR1 DFQATT and CDR2 SNEGSKA (reference sequence). CDR3 loop: CSASGGPEQYF. The CDR3 nucleotides read TGCAGTGCTAGCGGGGGGCCCGAGCAGTACTTC.

The chain has TRBV5-5 and TRBJ1-6, with D uncertain. This CDR3 region has 18 residues. The ends were cut back, 0 bases at V and 8 bases at J, with 21 bases in the middle. Germline loops: CDR1 SGHKS, CDR2 YYEKEE (reference sequence). The CDR3 loop reads CASSLDGKRPLRDSPLHF. DNA for the CDR3: TGTGCCAGCAGCTTGGACGGGAAAAGGCCCCTAAGGGATTCACCCCTCCACTTT.

This chain links TRBV7-2 with TRBJ2-1; maybe TRBD1 (6 bases). The CDR3 consists of 13 residues. CDR1 is SGHTA and CDR2 is FQGNSA in the germline V gene. V lost 5 bases to trimming and J lost 8 bases, with 13 bases between them. Written as DNA, the CDR3 is TGTGCCAGCAGCGGACAGCGAGGCGATGAGCAGTTCTTC. Amino acid sequence: CASSGQRGDEQFF.